This entry is about one T cell receptor beta chain. Its target is not known. Every TCR beta cDNA library bore unique molecular identifiers. With roughly 1 to 11 million T cells as the source, 540,000 or so cDNA molecules resulted. From the PCR reads, TCRdb called clonotypes with MiXCR, one entry per CDR3 protein. There are about 430,000 distinct CDR3 sequences in the sample; roughly 40% occur only once, and approximately 7.6% lies in the top ten. This sample was included in a study of post-analysis software for immune sequencing data. Study outcomes and limitations: The five TRBV segments detected at higher frequency in patients than in controls included TRBV5-6, TRBV5-1 and TRBV20-1.

The V gene's germline CDR1 is SGHAT and CDR2 FQNNGV. The CDR3 consists of 14 residues. V was cut by 7 bases and J by 0 bases, with 12 bases left in between. The specimen sequenced was blood. This sequence was found in a girl under 10 years old with multiple sclerosis. The chain recombines TRBV11-2 with TRBJ1-2; D gene uncertain. Here the CDR3 DNA reads TGTGCCAGCACCCCCGGGTCAGCTAACTATGGCTACACCTTC. Its translation: CASTPGSANYGYTF.